The 9 T cell receptor beta chains listed next were all sequenced from one sample in a study of T-cell reconstitution after alpha-beta-depleted transplantation in children. Unique molecular identifiers were incorporated during preparation of the TCRbeta library. TCRdb independently ran MiXCR on the PCR reads; one entry per CDR3 protein. This sample has roughly 200,000 distinct CDR3 sequences; approximately 9% occur once, and the top ten carry around 6.2%. The sample was PBMCs from the stem cell graft donor, taken from the stem cell graft. The origin of the receptors is a human donor who donated a stem cell graft to a child with acute lymphoblastic leukemia.

The chain combines TRBV29-1 with TRBJ2-5; D is perhaps TRBD1 (6 bases). The V gene's germline CDR1 is SQVTM and CDR2 ANQGSEA. The V end was cut by 4 bases, the J end by 1 base, with 10 bases between. There are 13 residues in the CDR3. The CDR3 loop is CSVATGPQETQYF. The CDR3 DNA sequence: TGCAGCGTTGCGACAGGACCCCAAGAGACCCAGTACTTC.

Worth noting for this clonotype: A much larger clone lies a single base off, so this may be a read error. The chain has TRBV6-4 and TRBJ1-5, with a tentative D call TRBD1 (5 bases). The CDR3 spans 14 residues. The germline V gene has CDR1 MRHNA and CDR2 SNTAGT. The DNA for the CDR3 is TGTGCCAGCAGTGACAGGGGAGGCAATCAGCCCCAGGATTTT. As protein: CASSDRGGNQPQDF.

V usage is TRBV20-1 and J usage is TRBJ2-2; D possibly uses TRBD1 or TRBD2 (5 bases each). The CDR3 has 15 amino acids. Trimming took off 3 bases at V and 1 base at J, with 12 bases between the two ends. The V gene's germline CDR1 is DFQATT and CDR2 SNEGSKA (reference sequence). Here the CDR3 reads CSASLGTVNTGELFF. In nucleotides, the CDR3 is TGCAGTGCTAGTCTAGGGACGGTGAACACCGGGGAGCTGTTTTTT.

This clonotype showed up just a few times. The chain carries TRBV29-1 and TRBJ1-1; possibly TRBD1 for D (6 bases). The CDR3 spans 12 residues. The germline gives CDR1 SQVTM, CDR2 ANQGSEA. V was pared by 3 bases and J by 6 bases, with 11 bases between. This CDR3 is CSVDWQGPEAFF. CDR3 nucleotide sequence: TGCAGCGTTGATTGGCAGGGGCCTGAAGCTTTCTTT.

In its sample, this clonotype was seen a few times. The chain combines TRBV6-2 or TRBV6-3 with TRBJ2-1; tentatively, D is TRBD1 or TRBD2 (5 bases each). CDR3 size: 12 residues. In germline, CDR1 is MNHEY, CDR2 SVGEGT. Trimming removed 10 bases at V and 4 bases at J, with 11 bases between. CDR3 region: CATVRGYNEQFF. CDR3 nucleotides: TGTGCCACCGTGAGGGGTTACAATGAGCAGTTCTTC.

The chain has TRBV29-1 and TRBJ2-7; D possibly uses TRBD1 or TRBD2 (6 bases each). Per the germline V gene, CDR1 is SQVTM and CDR2 is ANQGSEA. This CDR3 comprises 14 residues. V was cut by 3 bases and J by 0 bases, with 12 bases left in between. CDR3 in DNA: TGCAGCGTTGAGGGGGCCGGGAGCTCCTACGAGCAGTACTTC. It translates to CSVEGAGSSYEQYF.

This clonotype has more than one count but fewer than ten. The chain uses TRBV5-4 and TRBJ1-1; 7 nucleotides align to TRBD1. The V gene's germline CDR1 is SGHNT and CDR2 YYREEE (reference sequence). This CDR3 is built from 14 residues. V gave up 1 base and J gave up 5 bases; unmatched junction bases: 5. CDR3 bases: TGTGCCAGCAGCTTGAACAGGGGAAGGACTGAAGCTTTCTTT. The encoded protein is CASSLNRGRTEAFF.

The sample holds one count of this clonotype. The V gene is TRBV11-1, the J gene TRBJ2-1; 14 bases fit TRBD2. The CDR3 runs to 18 residues. V trimming: 5 bases; J trimming: 4 bases; junction bases outside the gene matches: 10. Germline V gene sequence: CDR1 SGHAT, CDR2 FQDESV (reference sequence). The CDR3 sequence: CASSASAGLAGVYNEQFF. The CDR3, as DNA: TGTGCCAGCAGCGCCAGCGCGGGACTAGCGGGGGTTTACAATGAGCAGTTCTTC.

This clonotype was seen a few times. V is TRBV4-2 and J is TRBJ2-1, with 10 bases that match TRBD2. Germline V gene sequence: CDR1 LGHNA, CDR2 YNFKEQ. The V gene end was trimmed by 0 bases and the J gene end by 10 bases; junction bases not matched to a gene: 12. This CDR3 has 17 residues. The chain's CDR3 is CASSQDGILAGEGEQFF. The CDR3 nucleotides are TGTGCCAGCAGCCAAGATGGAATCCTAGCGGGGGAAGGGGAGCAGTTCTTC.